The entry below gives a single TCR beta chain sequence along with its context. The antigen is undetermined. Germline loops: CDR1 MNHEY, CDR2 SVGAGI. V lost 5 bases, J lost 5 bases, and 15 bases lay in between. This CDR3 spans 15 amino acids. This specimen belongs to a study of T cells in localized non-small cell lung cancer. Whole-study findings and limits: Greater blood T cell density accompanied longer overall survival. Median 57 top-100 tumor clones were shared with paired adjacent lung.

Measured with immunoSEQ multiplex PCR; TCRdb has only the in-frame clones, and not every one. Here the sample spans 25,000 to 35,000 clones, roughly 84% being singletons. The gene calls are TRBV6-5 and TRBJ2-2, with D tentatively TRBD1 or TRBD2 (7 bases each). The clonotype comes from a man aged 35 to 69 with stage III lung adenocarcinoma. Sample: peripheral blood mononuclear cells, taken before any cancer treatment. The CDR3 region is CASSQGGAWTGELFF. The CDR3 DNA reads TGTGCCAGCAGTCAGGGGGGGGCGTGGACCGGGGAGCTGTTTTTT.